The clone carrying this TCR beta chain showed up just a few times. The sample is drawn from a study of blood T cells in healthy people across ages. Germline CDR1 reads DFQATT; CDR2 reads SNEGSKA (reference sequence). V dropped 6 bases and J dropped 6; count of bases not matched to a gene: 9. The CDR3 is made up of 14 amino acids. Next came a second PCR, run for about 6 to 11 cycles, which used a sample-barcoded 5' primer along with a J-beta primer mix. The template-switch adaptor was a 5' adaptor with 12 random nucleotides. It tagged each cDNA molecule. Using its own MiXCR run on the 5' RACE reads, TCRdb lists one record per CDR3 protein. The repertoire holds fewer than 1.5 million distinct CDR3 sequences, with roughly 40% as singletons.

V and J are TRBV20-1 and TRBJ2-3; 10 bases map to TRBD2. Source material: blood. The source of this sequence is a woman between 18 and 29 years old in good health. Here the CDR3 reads CSAPLAGPFDTQYF. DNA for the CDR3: TGCAGTGCGCCACTAGCGGGGCCCTTTGATACGCAGTATTTT.